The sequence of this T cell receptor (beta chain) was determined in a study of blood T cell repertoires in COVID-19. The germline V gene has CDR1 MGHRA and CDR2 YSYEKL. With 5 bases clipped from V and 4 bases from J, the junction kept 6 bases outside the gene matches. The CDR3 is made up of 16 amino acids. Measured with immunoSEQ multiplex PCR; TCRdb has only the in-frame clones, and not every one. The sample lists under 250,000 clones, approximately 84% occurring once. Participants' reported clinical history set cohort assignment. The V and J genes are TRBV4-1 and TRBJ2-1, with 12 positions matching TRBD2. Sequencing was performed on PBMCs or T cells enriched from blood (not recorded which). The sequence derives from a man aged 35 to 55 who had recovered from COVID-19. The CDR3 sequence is CASSKTGLAGYNEQFF. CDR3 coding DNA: TGCGCCAGCAGCAAGACTGGACTAGCGGGATACAATGAGCAGTTCTTC.